These T cell receptor beta chains were read from a single sample in a study of blood T cell repertoires in COVID-19. Here immunoSEQ multiplex PCR was the method, and the copy in TCRdb shows in-frame clones only, minus some. The sample yields about 35,000 clones, more than 80% seen once. The sample comprised peripheral blood. These receptors were obtained from a man aged 55 to 70 with active or convalescent COVID-19. Each CDR3 is given with its conserved first and last residue. A D gene is named only where the DNA matches it firmly. A clone size is listed for some rows: how often the clone was seen (once, few, many), or a class if it is expanded.

v_call	j_call	d_call	clone_size	cdr3_nt	cdr3_aa
TRBV2	TRBJ1-2	NA	NA	TGTGCCAGCAGTGTCCGCAGAGGTCCCCTCTATGGCTACACCTTC	CASSVRRGPLYGYTF
TRBV23-1	TRBJ2-4	NA	NA	TGCGCCAGCAGTCCCCCCGGCGAGGCCGAACTAGCCAAAAACATTCAGTACTTC	CASSPPGEAELAKNIQYF
TRBV5-6	TRBJ1-1	TRBD1	NA	TGTGCCAGCAGCTTGGAGGGGGCGAGAACTGAAGCTTTCTTT	CASSLEGARTEAFF
TRBV5-1	TRBJ2-1	TRBD2	NA	TGCGCCAGCAGCGCTAGCGGGGGGAACAATGAGCAGTTCTTC	CASSASGGNNEQFF
TRBV28	TRBJ2-3	NA	NA	TGTGCCAGCAGTTTCTTGAGAGATACGCAGTATTTT	CASSFLRDTQYF
TRBV7-9	TRBJ1-2	TRBD1	NA	TGTGCCAGCAGCTGGGGACAGGTCAATGGTAATGGCTACACCTTC	CASSWGQVNGNGYTF
TRBV3-1/TRBV3-2	TRBJ2-5	TRBD2	once	TGTGCCAGCGGGGCGGGAGGGGAGACCCAGTACTTC	CASGAGGETQYF
TRBV2	TRBJ2-2	NA	NA	TGTGCCAGCAGTCAAGGGGCAGGGTCGGGCACCGGGGAGCTGTTTTTT	CASSQGAGSGTGELFF
TRBV5-1	TRBJ1-1	TRBD1	NA	TGCGCCAGCAGCACTGGGACAGGGGGCACTGAAGCTTTCTTT	CASSTGTGGTEAFF
TRBV5-6	TRBJ1-6	NA	NA	TGTGCCAGCAGCGCGTACAGGGTGAGCTCCTATAATTCACCCCTCCACTTT	CASSAYRVSSYNSPLHF
TRBV6-1	TRBJ1-4	TRBD1	once	TGTGCCAGCAGTGAAGACAGGGGCTTTAATGAAAAACTGTTTTTT	CASSEDRGFNEKLFF
TRBV28	TRBJ1-5	NA	NA	TGTGCCAGCAGTTCCCTAGGCGAGGAGAATCAGCCCCAGCATTTT	CASSSLGEENQPQHF
TRBV9	TRBJ2-2	NA	NA	TGTGCCAGCAGCCTTATTACCGGGGAGCTGTTTTTT	CASSLITGELFF
TRBV5-5	TRBJ1-4	TRBD1	NA	TGTGCCAGCAGCTCCGGGACAGGGAACGAAAAACTGTTTTTT	CASSSGTGNEKLFF
TRBV29-1	TRBJ2-3	TRBD2	NA	TGCAGCGGGGGGCTAGCGGGACAACCCCCGTATTTT	CSGGLAGQPPYF
TRBV5-3	TRBJ1-5	NA	NA	TGTGCCAGAAGCCCACGGGGAAATAATCAGCCCCAGCATTTT	CARSPRGNNQPQHF
TRBV10-3	TRBJ2-2	TRBD1	NA	TGTGCCATCAGCGATCTGGACAGGGGTAACACCGGGGAGCTGTTTTTT	CAISDLDRGNTGELFF
TRBV10-3	TRBJ2-5	NA	NA	TGTGCCATCGGGCAGACACAAGAGACCCAGTACTTC	CAIGQTQETQYF
TRBV19	TRBJ2-5	TRBD2	NA	TGTGCCAGTAGTATAAAAGGACTAGCGGGGTCAGTTCGGGAGACCCAGTACTTC	CASSIKGLAGSVRETQYF
TRBV5-4	TRBJ2-1	NA	NA	TGTGCCAGCAGCCTCCCAACTCTCAATGAGCAGTTCTTC	CASSLPTLNEQFF
TRBV4-1	TRBJ1-1	NA	NA	TGCGCCAGCAGCCAAGAACCTGAGGTGGCGCAGATGAACACTGAAGCTTTCTTT	CASSQEPEVAQMNTEAFF
TRBV4-1	TRBJ1-5	NA	NA	TGCGCCAGCAGCCAAGGACGGGGGGGGGACAATCAGCCCCAGCATTTT	CASSQGRGGDNQPQHF